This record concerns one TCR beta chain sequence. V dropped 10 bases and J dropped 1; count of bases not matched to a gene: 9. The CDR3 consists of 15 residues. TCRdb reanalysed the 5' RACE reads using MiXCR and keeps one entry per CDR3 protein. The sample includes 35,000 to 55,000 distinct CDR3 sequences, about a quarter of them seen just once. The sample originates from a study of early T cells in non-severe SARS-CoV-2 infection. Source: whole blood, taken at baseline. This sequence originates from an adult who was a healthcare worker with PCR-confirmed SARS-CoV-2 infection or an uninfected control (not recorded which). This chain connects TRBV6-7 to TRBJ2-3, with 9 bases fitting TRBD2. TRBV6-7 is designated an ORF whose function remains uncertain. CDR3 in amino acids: CATPREGLGTDTQYF. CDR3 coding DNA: TGTGCCACCCCGCGGGAGGGACTCGGCACAGATACGCAGTATTTT.